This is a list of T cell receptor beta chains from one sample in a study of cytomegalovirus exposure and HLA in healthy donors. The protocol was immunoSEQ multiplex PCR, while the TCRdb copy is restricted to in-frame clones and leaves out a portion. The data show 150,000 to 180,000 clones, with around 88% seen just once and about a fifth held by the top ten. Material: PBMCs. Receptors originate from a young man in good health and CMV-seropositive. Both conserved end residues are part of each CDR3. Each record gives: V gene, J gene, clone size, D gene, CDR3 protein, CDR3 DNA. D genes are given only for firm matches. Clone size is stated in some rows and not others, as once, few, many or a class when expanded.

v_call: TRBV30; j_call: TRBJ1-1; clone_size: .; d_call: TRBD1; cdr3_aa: CAWSHSGQGEAFF; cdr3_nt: TGTGCCTGGAGTCACTCCGGACAGGGTGAAGCTTTCTTT
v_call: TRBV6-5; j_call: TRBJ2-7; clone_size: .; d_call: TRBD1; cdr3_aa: CASTPWDSPYEQYF; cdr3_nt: TGTGCCAGCACCCCCTGGGACAGTCCCTACGAGCAGTACTTC
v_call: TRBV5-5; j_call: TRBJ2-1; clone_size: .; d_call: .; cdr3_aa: CASSLLVYNEQFF; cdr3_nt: TGTGCCAGCAGCTTACTGGTCTACAATGAGCAGTTCTTC
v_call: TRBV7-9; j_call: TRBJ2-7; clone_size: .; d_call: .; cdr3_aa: CASSLDRDEFLYEQYF; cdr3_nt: TGTGCCAGCAGCTTAGACAGGGATGAGTTTTTGTACGAGCAGTACTTC
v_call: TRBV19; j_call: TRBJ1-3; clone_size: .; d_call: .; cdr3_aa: CASKTDGNTIYF; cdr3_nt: TGTGCCAGTAAGACAGACGGAAACACCATATATTTT
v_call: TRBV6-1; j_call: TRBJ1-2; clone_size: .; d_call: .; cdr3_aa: CASSETRVYGYTF; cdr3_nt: TGTGCCAGCAGTGAAACTAGGGTCTATGGCTACACCTTC
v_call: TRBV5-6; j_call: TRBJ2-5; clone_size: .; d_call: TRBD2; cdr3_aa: CASSLASGGTQETQYF; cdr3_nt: TGTGCCAGCAGCTTGGCCAGCGGGGGGACCCAAGAGACCCAGTACTTC
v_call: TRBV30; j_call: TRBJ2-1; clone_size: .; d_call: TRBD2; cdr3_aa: CAWSVVLAGGSEQFF; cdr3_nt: TGTGCCTGGAGTGTAGTCCTAGCGGGAGGGAGTGAGCAGTTCTTC
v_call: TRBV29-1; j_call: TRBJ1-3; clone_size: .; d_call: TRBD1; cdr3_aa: CSAGDSSGNTIYF; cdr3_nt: TGCAGCGCAGGGGACAGCTCTGGAAACACCATATATTTT
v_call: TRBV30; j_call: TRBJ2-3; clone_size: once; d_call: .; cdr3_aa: CAWSVGASPDTQYF; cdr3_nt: TGTGCCTGGAGTGTAGGAGCTTCCCCAGATACGCAGTATTTT
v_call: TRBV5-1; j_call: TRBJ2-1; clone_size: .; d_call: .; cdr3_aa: CASSLGTSYNEQFF; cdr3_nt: TGCGCCAGCAGCCTCGGGACAAGCTACAATGAGCAGTTCTTC
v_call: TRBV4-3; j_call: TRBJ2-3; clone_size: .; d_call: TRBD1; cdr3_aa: CASSQGFYLGLGQVKDTQYF; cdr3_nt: TGCGCCAGCAGCCAAGGGTTTTATCTCGGCTTGGGACAGGTAAAAGATACGCAGTATTTT
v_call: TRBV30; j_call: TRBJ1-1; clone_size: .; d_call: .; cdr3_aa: CAWIRQLNTEAFF; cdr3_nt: TGTGCCTGGATAAGACAGTTGAACACTGAAGCTTTCTTT
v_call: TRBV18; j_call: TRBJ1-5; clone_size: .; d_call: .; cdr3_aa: CASSHGQEVQPQHF; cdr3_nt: TGTGCCAGCTCACATGGACAAGAGGTTCAGCCCCAGCATTTT
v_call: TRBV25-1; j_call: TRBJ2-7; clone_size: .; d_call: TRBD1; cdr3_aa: CASSESGTGFYEQYF; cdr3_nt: TGTGCCAGCAGTGAATCCGGGACAGGATTCTACGAGCAGTACTTC
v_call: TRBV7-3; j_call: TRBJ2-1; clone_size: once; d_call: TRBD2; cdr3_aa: CASSLNSGGNEQFF; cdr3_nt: TGTGCCAGCAGCTTAAATAGCGGGGGCAATGAGCAGTTCTTC
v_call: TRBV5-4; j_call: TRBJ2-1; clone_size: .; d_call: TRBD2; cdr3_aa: CASTTSGAHNEQFF; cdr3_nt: TGTGCCAGCACGACTAGCGGGGCACACAATGAGCAGTTCTTC
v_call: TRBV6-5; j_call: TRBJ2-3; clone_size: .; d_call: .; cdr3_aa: CASSYRDRTDTQYF; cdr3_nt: TGTGCCAGCAGTTACCGAGACAGGACAGATACGCAGTATTTT
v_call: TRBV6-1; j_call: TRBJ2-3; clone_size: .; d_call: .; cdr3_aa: CATKPGLGTDTQYF; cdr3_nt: TGTGCCACCAAACCGGGACTTGGCACAGATACGCAGTATTTT
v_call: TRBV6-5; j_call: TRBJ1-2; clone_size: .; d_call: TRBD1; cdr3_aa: CASSNDRGIDGYTF; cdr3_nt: TGTGCCAGCAGTAACGACAGGGGGATTGATGGCTACACCTTC
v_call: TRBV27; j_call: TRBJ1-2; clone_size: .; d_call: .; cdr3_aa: CASSQDTFYGYTF; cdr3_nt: TGTGCCAGCAGTCAGGACACCTTCTATGGCTACACCTTC
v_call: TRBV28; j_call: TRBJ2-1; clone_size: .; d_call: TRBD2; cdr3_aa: CASSLASGRWEQFF; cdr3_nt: TGTGCCAGCAGTTTAGCTAGCGGGAGATGGGAGCAGTTCTTC
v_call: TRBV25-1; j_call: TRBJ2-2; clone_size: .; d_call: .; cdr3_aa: CASSGRANTGELFF; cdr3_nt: TGTGCCAGCAGTGGTCGGGCGAACACCGGGGAGCTGTTTTTT
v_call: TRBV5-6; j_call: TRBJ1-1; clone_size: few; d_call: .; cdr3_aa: CASSLGEDTEAFF; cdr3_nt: TGTGCCAGCAGCTTGGGAGAAGACACTGAAGCTTTCTTT
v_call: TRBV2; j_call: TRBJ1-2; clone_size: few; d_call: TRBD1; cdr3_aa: CASSERRQGAKDGYTF; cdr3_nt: TGTGCCAGCAGTGAACGGCGCCAGGGGGCGAAAGATGGCTACACCTTC
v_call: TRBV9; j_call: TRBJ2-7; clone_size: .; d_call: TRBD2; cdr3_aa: CASSVGTSGSSYEQYF; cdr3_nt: TGTGCCAGCAGCGTAGGGACTAGCGGGAGCTCCTACGAGCAGTACTTC
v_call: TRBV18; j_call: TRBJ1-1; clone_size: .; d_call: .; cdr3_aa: CASSPNRIMNTEAFF; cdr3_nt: TGTGCCAGCTCACCCAACAGGATTATGAACACTGAAGCTTTCTTT
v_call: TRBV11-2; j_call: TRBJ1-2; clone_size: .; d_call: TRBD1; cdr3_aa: CASSLSRTGLFGYTF; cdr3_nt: TGTGCCAGCAGCTTAAGCCGGACAGGGCTGTTTGGCTACACCTTC
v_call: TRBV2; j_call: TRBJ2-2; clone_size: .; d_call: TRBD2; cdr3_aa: CASSFQPTSGNTGELFF; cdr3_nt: TGTGCCAGCAGTTTCCAGCCGACTAGCGGGAACACCGGGGAGCTGTTTTTT
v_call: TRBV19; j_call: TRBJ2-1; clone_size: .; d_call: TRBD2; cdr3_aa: CASRDGQGTRLAEQFF; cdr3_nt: TGTGCCAGTAGGGATGGCCAAGGGACTAGGCTTGCTGAGCAGTTCTTC
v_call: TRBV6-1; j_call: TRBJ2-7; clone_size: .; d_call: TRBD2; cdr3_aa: CASRIAGLEVYEQYF; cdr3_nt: TGTGCCAGCAGGATAGCGGGACTGGAAGTCTACGAGCAGTACTTC
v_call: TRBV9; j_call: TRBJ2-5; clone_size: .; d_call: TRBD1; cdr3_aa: CASSALGEAGGESPQYF; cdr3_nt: TGTGCCAGCAGCGCACTCGGGGAGGCAGGGGGCGAAAGTCCCCAGTACTTC
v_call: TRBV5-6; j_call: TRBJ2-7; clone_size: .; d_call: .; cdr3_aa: CASSAGISYEQYF; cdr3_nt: TGTGCCAGCAGCGCAGGAATCTCCTACGAGCAGTACTTC
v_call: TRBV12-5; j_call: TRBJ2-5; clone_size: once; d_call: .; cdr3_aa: CASDRGGETQYF; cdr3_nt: TGTGCTAGTGACAGGGGAGGAGAGACCCAGTACTTC
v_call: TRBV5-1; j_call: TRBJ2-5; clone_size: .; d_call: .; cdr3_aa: CASSPGGSQETQYF; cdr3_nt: TGCGCCAGCAGCCCCGGAGGGAGCCAAGAGACCCAGTACTTC
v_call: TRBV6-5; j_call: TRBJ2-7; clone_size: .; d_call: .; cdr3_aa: CASSSLAGGPRYEQYF; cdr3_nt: TGTGCCAGCAGTTCCCTGGCCGGGGGGCCACGGTACGAGCAGTACTTC
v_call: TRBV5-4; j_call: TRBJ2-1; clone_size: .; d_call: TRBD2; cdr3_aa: CASSTGTSGGRSYNEQFF; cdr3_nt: TGTGCCAGCAGCACCGGGACTAGCGGGGGTCGGTCCTACAATGAGCAGTTCTTC
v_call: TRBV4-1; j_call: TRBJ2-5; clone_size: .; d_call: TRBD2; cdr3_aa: CASSPGGSSGFQETQYF; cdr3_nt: TGCGCCAGCAGCCCCGGAGGGTCTAGCGGGTTCCAAGAGACCCAGTACTTC
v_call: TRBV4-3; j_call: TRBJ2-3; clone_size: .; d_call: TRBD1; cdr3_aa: CASSTQTGTTDTQYF; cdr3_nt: TGCGCCAGCAGCACACAGACAGGGACCACAGATACGCAGTATTTT
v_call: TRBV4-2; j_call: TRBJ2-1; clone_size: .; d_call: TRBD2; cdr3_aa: CASSQVVAGGHNEQFF; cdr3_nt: TGTGCCAGCAGCCAAGTAGTAGCGGGAGGTCACAATGAGCAGTTCTTC
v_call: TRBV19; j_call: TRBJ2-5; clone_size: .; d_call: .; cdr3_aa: CASSIARGAHRETQYF; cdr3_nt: TGTGCCAGTAGTATCGCACGGGGGGCCCACCGGGAGACCCAGTACTTC